This T cell receptor (beta chain) was captured in a study of blood T cell repertoires in COVID-19. Across the study: Material from acute and convalescent COVID-19 was sourced from the United States, Italy and Spain. PBMCs, B-cell-depleted T cells, or T cells provided the cDNA or gDNA that made up the material.

Germline V gene lookup returns CDR1 MNHEY and CDR2 SVGAGI. The V segment lost 4 bases and the J segment 9 bases; nucleotides outside the gene matches: 2. This CDR3 contains 12 residues. Authors' data handling: Estimates of nucleated cell counts were drawn from the amplification of reference gene primers. Sequencing used immunoSEQ multiplex PCR; TCRdb keeps in-frame clones, though not all of them. Clonal size and the V and J genes are those of that table, whereas D and trimming came from the DNA. The table shows some 190,000 clones, with roughly 84% occurring only once. Seattle enrolled patients during active infection and tracked them longitudinally.

The clonotype comes from an elderly man with COVID-19, enrolled during active disease. The sequenced material came from peripheral blood. The chain links TRBV6-5 to TRBJ2-1, with 8 bases aligning to TRBD1. The CDR3, as DNA: TGTGCCAGCAGTTGGACAGGGATTGAGCAGTTCTTC. It yields the protein CASSWTGIEQFF.